Following are 23 T cell receptor beta chains from one sample sequenced in a study of blood T cell repertoires in COVID-19 (dated by TCRdb to between 2020 and 2021). To prepare the library, the immunoSEQ multiplex PCR assay was applied. TCRdb retrieved this table from immuneACCESS and kept in-frame rearrangements only. Not all clones are present; in checked studies, unresolved V genes account for under half, and no reason is known for the remainder. The sample records a few hundred thousand clones, around nine tenths of which are singletons. More than 0.7% of the sample belongs to the ten largest clones. Sequenced input: peripheral blood. The receptor source for this set is a man aged 18 to 35 with COVID-19, enrolled during active disease.

This clone was detected only once. The genes are TRBV20-1 and TRBJ2-1; weak D call: TRBD2 (6 bases). This CDR3 spans 11 amino acids. Germline V gene data show CDR1 as DFQATT and CDR2 as SNEGSKA (reference sequence). V was shortened by 8 bases and J by 10 bases, with 15 bases between the two germline ends. CDR3 DNA: TGCAGTCTGATTGGGGGGTACGAGCAGTTCTTC. It translates to CSLIGGYEQFF.

This clone was counted once. The V gene is TRBV2, the J gene TRBJ2-7; 7 bases are shared with TRBD1. There are 13 residues in the CDR3. Germline trimming cut 6 bases from V and 3 bases from J; bases unmatched to any gene: 5. Germline V gives CDR1 SNHLY, CDR2 FYNNEI. CDR3 region: CASSLRTGYEQYF. CDR3 DNA: TGTGCCAGCAGCCTTCGGACAGGCTACGAGCAGTACTTC.

This chain links TRBV30 with TRBJ2-7; 8 positions match TRBD1. Germline V CDR1 and CDR2: GTSNPN, SVGIG (reference sequence). The V gene end was trimmed by 2 bases and the J gene end by 3 bases; junction bases not matched to a gene: 6. CDR3 size: 14 residues. The CDR3 reads CAWSTGQGSYEQYF. The CDR3 region has the DNA TGTGCCTGGAGTACAGGACAGGGTAGCTACGAGCAGTACTTC.

V usage is TRBV7-9 and J usage is TRBJ2-1; 7 nucleotides match TRBD2. The V segment lost 7 bases and the J segment 10 bases; nucleotides outside the gene matches: 7. The CDR3 is made up of 12 amino acids. The germline V gene has CDR1 SEHNR and CDR2 FQNEAQ (reference sequence). CDR3: CASKGGRGEQFF. As DNA, the CDR3 is TGTGCCAGCAAAGGCGGGAGAGGCGAGCAGTTCTTC.

The chain links TRBV7-9 to TRBJ2-5, with D possibly TRBD2 on 7 matching bases. V gave up 7 bases and J gave up 3 bases, with 18 bases separating them. The CDR3 runs to 15 residues. In germline, CDR1 is SEHNR, CDR2 FQNEAQ (reference sequence). CDR3: CASTPAGAIEETQYF. CDR3 nucleotide sequence: TGTGCCAGCACCCCGGCGGGGGCTATAGAAGAGACCCAGTACTTC.

This chain joins TRBV7-9 and TRBJ2-6; D gene uncertain. The ends were cut back, 5 bases at V and 0 bases at J, with 17 bases in the middle. Germline V gene sequence: CDR1 SEHNR, CDR2 FQNEAQ (reference sequence). This CDR3 region has 18 residues. Here the CDR3 reads CASSLARVGNSGANVLTF. The DNA of the CDR3 is TGTGCCAGCAGCCTCGCCCGTGTCGGTAACTCTGGGGCCAACGTCCTGACTTTC.

The table lists this clone with a count of one. The chain links TRBV5-8 to TRBJ2-5, with D possibly TRBD2 on 6 matching bases. V was pared by 7 bases and J by 3 bases, with 13 bases between. Germline CDR1 SGHTS, CDR2 YDEGEE. The CDR3 totals 13 residues. Here the CDR3 reads CASGSWGEETQYF. CDR3 nucleotides: TGTGCCAGCGGGTCGTGGGGGGAAGAGACCCAGTACTTC.

V and J are TRBV29-1 and TRBJ2-1; D remains ambiguous. Germline V gene data show CDR1 as SQVTM and CDR2 as ANQGSEA. Trimming removed 4 bases from V and 2 bases from J, with 9 bases in between. This CDR3 is 13 amino acids long. The CDR3 DNA is TGCAGCGTTGCGGAGATCGCCTACAATGAGCAGTTCTTC. This gives the protein CSVAEIAYNEQFF.

The chain joins TRBV4-1 to TRBJ2-7; 8 bases are a match to TRBD1. The CDR3 covers 15 residues. V was pared by 3 bases and J by 0 bases, with 4 bases of the junction left unmatched. Germline V gene lookup returns CDR1 MGHRA and CDR2 YSYEKL. The DNA for the CDR3 is TGCGCCAGCAGCCAGCCAGGACAGGGCTCCTACGAGCAGTACTTC. Translating it yields CASSQPGQGSYEQYF.

This chain connects TRBV2 to TRBJ2-1; TRBD1 is a possible D gene (5 bases). V gave up 8 bases and J gave up 9 bases, with 20 bases separating them. This CDR3 spans 14 amino acids. The V gene's germline CDR1 is SNHLY and CDR2 FYNNEI. The CDR3 here is CASQELTARGEQFF. As DNA, the CDR3 is TGTGCCAGCCAAGAGTTGACGGCTAGGGGTGAGCAGTTCTTC. Looking up the rest from reference TRBV2 and TRBJ2-1 gives the full variable domain: EPEVTQTPSHQVTQMGQEVILRCVPISNHLYFYWYRQILGQKVEFLVSFYNNEISEKSEIFDDQFSVERPDGSNFTLKIRSTKLEDSAMYFCASQELTARGEQFFGPGTRLTVL.

The chain has TRBV19 and TRBJ1-6; 8 nucleotides agree with TRBD1. The trim removed 6 bases at V and 5 bases at J, leaving 6 bases unmatched. In germline, CDR1 is LNHDA, CDR2 SQIVND (reference sequence). CDR3 size: 15 residues. The CDR3 coding sequence is TGTGCCAGTAGCCGACAGGGGCAAAATAATTCACCCCTCCACTTT. Protein: CASSRQGQNNSPLHF.

This clone was picked up one time. The chain is built from TRBV27 and TRBJ1-1; 7 positions agree with TRBD1. Germline lookup yields CDR1 MNHEY and CDR2 SMNVEV (reference sequence). V trimming: 6 bases; J trimming: 4 bases; junction bases outside the gene matches: 5. CDR3 length: 13 amino acids. The CDR3 reads CASSRTGLTEAFF. The DNA of the CDR3 is TGTGCCAGCAGCCGGACAGGCCTCACTGAAGCTTTCTTT.

This chain links TRBV13 with TRBJ2-3; TRBD2 matches at 8 bases. J lost 4 bases, V lost 2 bases, and 5 bases had no gene match. The CDR3 length is 15 residues. Germline-derived CDR1 and CDR2 are PRHDT and FYEKMQ (reference sequence). CDR3 in amino acids: CASSLQRGRADTQYF. CDR3 sequence (DNA): TGTGCCAGCAGCTTACAGCGGGGGAGGGCAGATACGCAGTATTTT.

On this clone: An end of the junction does not agree with germline; a read error may underlie this. The V and J genes are TRBV6-5 and TRBJ1-2, with a weak D call TRBD1 (6 bases). In germline, CDR1 is MNHEY, CDR2 SVGAGI. The CDR3 sequence is 13 residues long. The CDR3 nucleotides read TGTGCCAGCAGCCGGACAGCTAATTATGGCTACACCTTC. Its protein is CASSRTANYGYTF.

The chain links TRBV7-2 to TRBJ2-2, with a weak D call TRBD1 (6 bases). Germline lookup yields CDR1 SGHTA and CDR2 FQGNSA. Trimming left V 5 bases short and J 8 bases short, with 15 bases between. This CDR3 has 14 amino acids. CDR3 protein: CASSLGRGSGELFF. The CDR3 region has the DNA TGTGCCAGCAGCCTCGGCAGGGGTTCAGGGGAGCTGTTTTTT. Supplemented by reference TRBV7-2 and TRBJ2-2, the full variable domain reads GAGVSQSPSNKVTEKGKDVELRCDPISGHTALYWYRQSLGQGLEFLIYFQGNSAPDKSGLPSDRFSAERTGGSVSTLTIQRTQQEDSAVYLCASSLGRGSGELFFGEGSRLTVL.

V gene TRBV7-9 combines with J gene TRBJ1-3; TRBD1 aligns across 7 bases. The germline V gene has CDR1 SEHNR and CDR2 FQNEAQ (reference sequence). J gave up 0 bases and V 4 bases, and 3 bases lay outside the gene matches. CDR3 size: 15 residues. The CDR3 is CASSSAGGSGNTIYF. The CDR3 nucleotides read TGTGCCAGCAGCTCGGCAGGGGGCTCTGGAAACACCATATATTTT.

The chain is built from TRBV27 and TRBJ1-5; 7 bases fit TRBD1. The CDR3 extends over 14 amino acids. The germline CDR1 and CDR2 sequences are MNHEY and SMNVEV (reference sequence). V shed 6 bases and J 6 bases; nucleotides not matched to a gene: 8. CDR3 nucleotide sequence: TGTGCCAGCAGACCCCGTTCAGGGGGTCAGCCCCAGCATTTT. Amino acids: CASRPRSGGQPQHF.

The chain employs TRBV3-1 (or the pseudogene TRBV3-2) and TRBJ2-7, with TRBD2 as a possible D gene (7 bases). V was cut by 4 bases and J by 5 bases, with 21 bases left in between. Per the germline V gene, CDR1 is LGHDT and CDR2 is YNNKEL (reference sequence). The CDR3 consists of 16 residues. The DNA of the CDR3 is TGTGCCAGCAGCCCAAAAACGACGGGCGGGGGCGACGAGCAGTACTTC. It translates to CASSPKTTGGGDEQYF.

In its sample, this clone was seen once. The rearrangement links TRBV6-5 to TRBJ1-5; a possible D gene is TRBD1 (5 bases). The CDR3 has 15 amino acids. V dropped 8 bases and J dropped 6 bases, with 20 bases sitting between them. Germline V gene sequence: CDR1 MNHEY, CDR2 SVGAGI. CDR3 loop: CASQAAEGARQPQHF. DNA for the CDR3: TGTGCCAGCCAGGCTGCGGAAGGGGCCCGTCAGCCCCAGCATTTT.

The chain joins TRBV28 to TRBJ2-2; D is undetermined. The CDR3 is 13 residues long. CDR1 MDHEN and CDR2 SYDVKM come from the germline V gene. Trimming took off 3 bases at V and 4 bases at J, with 6 bases between the two ends. The CDR3, as DNA: TGTGCCAGCAGTTTCCGAGGCACCGGGGAGCTGTTTTTT. The encoded protein is CASSFRGTGELFF.

This clone has only a few counts. This CDR3 is CATSRDRGDGYTF. CDR3 DNA: TGTGCCACCAGCAGAGATCGGGGGGATGGCTACACCTTC. The chain couples TRBV15 to TRBJ1-2; maybe TRBD1 (5 bases). Trimming took 0 bases from V and 6 from J, leaving 8 bases between them. The CDR3 has 13 residues. The germline V gene has CDR1 LNHNV and CDR2 YYDKDF (reference sequence).

The chain carries TRBV2 and TRBJ2-7, with TRBD2 matching 13 bases. Germline-derived CDR1 and CDR2 are SNHLY and FYNNEI. The trim removed 6 bases at V and 7 bases at J, leaving 3 bases unmatched. The CDR3 has 13 amino acids. In nucleotides, the CDR3 is TGTGCCAGCAGCCGGGGACTAGCGGGGGAGCAGTACTTC. Its protein is CASSRGLAGEQYF. Variable domain in full (rest from reference TRBV2 and TRBJ2-7): EPEVTQTPSHQVTQMGQEVILRCVPISNHLYFYWYRQILGQKVEFLVSFYNNEISEKSEIFDDQFSVERPDGSNFTLKIRSTKLEDSAMYFCASSRGLAGEQYFGPGTRLTVT.

This chain connects TRBV7-6 to TRBJ1-3; D possibly corresponds to TRBD1 (6 bases). Germline lookup yields CDR1 SGHVS and CDR2 FNYEAQ. Trimming left V 2 bases short and J 3 bases short, with 14 bases between. The CDR3 runs 16 residues. CDR3 bases: TGTGCCAGCAGCTTATTCGTCGAAGGGGGTGGAAACACCATATATTTT. Amino acid sequence: CASSLFVEGGGNTIYF.